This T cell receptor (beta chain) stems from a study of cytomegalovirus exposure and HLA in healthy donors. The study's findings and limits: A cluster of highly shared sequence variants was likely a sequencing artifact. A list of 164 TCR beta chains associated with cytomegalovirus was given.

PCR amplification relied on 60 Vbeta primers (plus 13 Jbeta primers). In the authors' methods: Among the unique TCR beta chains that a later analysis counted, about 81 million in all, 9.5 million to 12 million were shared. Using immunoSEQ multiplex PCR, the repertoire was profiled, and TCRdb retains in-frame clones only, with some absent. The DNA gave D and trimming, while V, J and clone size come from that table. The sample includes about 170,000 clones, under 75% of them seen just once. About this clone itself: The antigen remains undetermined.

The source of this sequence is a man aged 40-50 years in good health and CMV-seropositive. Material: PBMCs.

The CDR3: CASTPGPRKAFF. CDR3 DNA sequence: TGTGCCAGCACCCCGGGTCCCAGAAAAGCTTTCTTT. This chain joins TRBV7-2 and TRBJ1-1; D is ambiguous. This CDR3 is 12 amino acids long. With 7 bases removed from V and 9 bases from J, the gap between germline ends came to 15 bases. Germline CDR1 is SGHTA and CDR2 is FQGNSA.